The present TCR beta chain was sequenced within a study of control samples from healthy donors and cancer patients. The germline V gene has CDR1 SNHLY and CDR2 FYNNEI. The CDR3 sequence is 17 residues long. V gave up 8 bases and J gave up 0 bases; unmatched junction bases: 9. TCRdb keeps only in-frame clones here, not all; method: immunoSEQ multiplex PCR. The sample lists 60,000 to 75,000 clones, 83% occurring once. The genes are TRBV2 and TRBJ1-5, with 11 positions matching TRBD1. The sequenced material came from blood. The clonotype originates from a man in his fifties or sixties in good health. CDR3 loop: CASGGTGGVYSNQPQHF. The CDR3 DNA reads as TGTGCCAGCGGCGGGACAGGGGGGGTTTATAGCAATCAGCCCCAGCATTTT. Full variable domain (outside the CDR3, taken from reference TRBV2 and TRBJ1-5): EPEVTQTPSHQVTQMGQEVILRCVPISNHLYFYWYRQILGQKVEFLVSFYNNEISEKSEIFDDQFSVERPDGSNFTLKIRSTKLEDSAMYFCASGGTGGVYSNQPQHFGDGTRLSIL.